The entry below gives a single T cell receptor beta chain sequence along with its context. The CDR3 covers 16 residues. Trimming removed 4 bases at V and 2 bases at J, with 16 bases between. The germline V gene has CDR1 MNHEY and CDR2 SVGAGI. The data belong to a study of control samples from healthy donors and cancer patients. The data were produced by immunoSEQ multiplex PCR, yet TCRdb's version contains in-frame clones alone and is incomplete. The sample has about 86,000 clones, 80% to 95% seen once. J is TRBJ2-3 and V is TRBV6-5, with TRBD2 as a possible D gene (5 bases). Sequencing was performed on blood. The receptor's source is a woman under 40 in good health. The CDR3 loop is CASSSTRGGLTDTQYF. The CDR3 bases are TGTGCCAGCAGTTCTACCAGAGGCGGGCTCACAGATACGCAGTATTTT.